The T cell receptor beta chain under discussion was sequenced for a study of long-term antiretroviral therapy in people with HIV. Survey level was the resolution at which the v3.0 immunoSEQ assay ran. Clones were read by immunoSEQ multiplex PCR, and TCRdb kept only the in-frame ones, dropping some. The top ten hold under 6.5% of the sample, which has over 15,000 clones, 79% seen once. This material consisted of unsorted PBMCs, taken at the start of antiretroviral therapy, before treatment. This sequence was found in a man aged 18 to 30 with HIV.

The CDR3 DNA follows: TGTGCCAGCAGCTTTCGGGGTGGGACTGAAGCTTTCTTT. It yields the protein CASSFRGGTEAFF. V and J are TRBV5-6 and TRBJ1-1; D remains unclear. Deletions cut 2 bases from V and 5 bases from J, with 10 bases between. The germline V gene encodes CDR1 SGHDT and CDR2 YYEEEE. The CDR3 contains 13 residues.